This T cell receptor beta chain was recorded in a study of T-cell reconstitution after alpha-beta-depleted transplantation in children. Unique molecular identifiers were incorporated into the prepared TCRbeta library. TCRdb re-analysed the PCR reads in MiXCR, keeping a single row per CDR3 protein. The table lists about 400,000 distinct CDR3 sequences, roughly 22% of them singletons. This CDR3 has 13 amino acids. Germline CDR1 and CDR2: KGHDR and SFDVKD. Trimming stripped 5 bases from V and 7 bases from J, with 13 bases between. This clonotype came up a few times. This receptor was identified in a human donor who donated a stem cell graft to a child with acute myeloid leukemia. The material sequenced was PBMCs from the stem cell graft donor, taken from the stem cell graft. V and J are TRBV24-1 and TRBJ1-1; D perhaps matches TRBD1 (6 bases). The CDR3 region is CATSGTQGGEAFF. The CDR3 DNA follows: TGTGCCACCAGTGGCACCCAAGGGGGTGAAGCTTTCTTT.